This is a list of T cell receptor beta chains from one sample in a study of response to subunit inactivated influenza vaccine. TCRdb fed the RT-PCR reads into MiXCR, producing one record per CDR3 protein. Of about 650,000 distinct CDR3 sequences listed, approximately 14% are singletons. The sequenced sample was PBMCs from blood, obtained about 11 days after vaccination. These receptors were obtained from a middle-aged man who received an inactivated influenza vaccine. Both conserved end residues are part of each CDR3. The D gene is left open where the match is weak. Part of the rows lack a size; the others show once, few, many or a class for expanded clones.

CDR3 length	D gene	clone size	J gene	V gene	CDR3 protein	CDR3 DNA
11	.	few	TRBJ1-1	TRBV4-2	CASSQGPEAFF	TGTGCCAGCAGCCAAGGCCCTGAAGCTTTCTTT
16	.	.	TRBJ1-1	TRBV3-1	CASSQWGARLNTEAFF	TGTGCCAGCAGCCAATGGGGGGCTCGGCTGAACACTGAAGCTTTCTTT
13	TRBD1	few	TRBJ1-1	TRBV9	CASSPGTAGEAFF	TGTGCCAGCAGCCCAGGGACAGCCGGCGAAGCTTTCTTT
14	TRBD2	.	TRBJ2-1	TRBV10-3	CAIRVAGGPHEQFF	TGTGCCATCAGGGTAGCGGGAGGGCCCCATGAGCAGTTCTTC
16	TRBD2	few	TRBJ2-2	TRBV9	CASSAGLAGGHGELFF	TGTGCCAGCAGCGCTGGACTAGCGGGAGGGCACGGGGAGCTGTTTTTT
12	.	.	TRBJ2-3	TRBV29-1	CSVAAGRDTQYF	TGCAGCGTTGCGGCAGGGCGAGATACGCAGTATTTT
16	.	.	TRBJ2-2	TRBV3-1	CASSQVQIANTGELFF	TGTGCCAGCAGCCAAGTTCAAATCGCGAACACCGGGGAGCTGTTTTTT
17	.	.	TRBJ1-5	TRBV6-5	CASSYSRSYQGNQPQHF	TGTGCCAGCAGTTACTCGCGGTCCTACCAGGGCAATCAGCCCCAGCATTTT
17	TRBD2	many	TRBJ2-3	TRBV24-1	CATSDKAGITKRDTQYF	TGTGCCACCAGTGATAAAGCGGGAATAACGAAAAGGGATACGCAGTATTTT
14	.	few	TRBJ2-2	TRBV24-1	CATSDLTGSGELFF	TGTGCCACCAGTGATTTGACGGGTTCGGGGGAGCTGTTTTTT
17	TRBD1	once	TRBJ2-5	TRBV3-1	CASSRPTGTGGRETQYF	TGTGCCAGCAGCCGCCCCACTGGGACAGGGGGCCGGGAGACCCAGTACTTC
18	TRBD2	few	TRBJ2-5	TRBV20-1	CSARAIAGGGYFQETQYF	TGCAGTGCTAGAGCAATAGCGGGAGGAGGGTATTTCCAAGAGACCCAGTACTTC
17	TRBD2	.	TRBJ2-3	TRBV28	CASSSNRGGSSTDTQYF	TGTGCCAGCAGCTCCAATCGGGGGGGTTCTAGCACAGATACGCAGTATTTT
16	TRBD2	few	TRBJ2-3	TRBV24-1	CATSVTGGRYTDTQYF	TGTGCCACCAGTGTGACGGGGGGACGATACACAGATACGCAGTATTTT
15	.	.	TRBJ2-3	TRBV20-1	CSARDLGQSTDTQYF	TGCAGTGCTAGAGATTTGGGACAAAGCACAGATACGCAGTATTTT
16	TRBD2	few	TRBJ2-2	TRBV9	CASSALLAGGTGELFF	TGTGCCAGCAGCGCTCTACTAGCGGGCGGAACCGGGGAGCTGTTTTTT
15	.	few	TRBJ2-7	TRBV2	CASARGGINFYEQYF	TGTGCCAGCGCCAGAGGGGGGATCAACTTCTACGAGCAGTACTTC
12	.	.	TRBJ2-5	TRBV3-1	CASSQVYETQYF	TGTGCCAGCAGCCAAGTGTATGAGACCCAGTACTTC
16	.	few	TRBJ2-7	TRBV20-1	CSARPRDKLFSYEQYF	TGCAGTGCTAGACCGCGGGACAAACTTTTCTCCTACGAGCAGTACTTC
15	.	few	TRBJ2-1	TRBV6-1	CASSVSVSSYNEQFF	TGTGCCAGCAGTGTTTCGGTGAGCTCCTACAATGAGCAGTTCTTC
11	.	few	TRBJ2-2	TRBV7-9	CASRQTGELFF	TGTGCCAGCAGACAAACCGGGGAGCTGTTTTTT
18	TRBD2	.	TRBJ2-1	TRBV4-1	CASSQWFPAGNSYNEQFF	TGCGCCAGCAGCCAATGGTTTCCAGCGGGGAATTCCTACAATGAGCAGTTCTTC
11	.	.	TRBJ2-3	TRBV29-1	CNVVGTDTQYF	TGCAACGTTGTGGGCACAGATACGCAGTATTTT
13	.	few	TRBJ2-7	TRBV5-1	CASSYFRGYEQYF	TGCGCCAGCAGCTATTTCAGGGGATACGAGCAGTACTTC
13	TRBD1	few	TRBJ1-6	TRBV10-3	CATGTGRNSPLHF	TGTGCCACAGGGACAGGGCGTAATTCACCCCTCCACTTT
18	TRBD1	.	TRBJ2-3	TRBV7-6	CASSLAAGGPMGTDTQYF	TGTGCCAGCAGCTTAGCGGCAGGGGGCCCGATGGGCACAGATACGCAGTATTTT
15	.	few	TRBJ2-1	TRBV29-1	CSVETNWRTGNEQFF	TGCAGCGTTGAAACGAACTGGCGGACCGGGAATGAGCAGTTCTTC
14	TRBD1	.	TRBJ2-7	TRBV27	CASSPRQGALEQYF	TGTGCCAGCAGTCCAAGACAGGGGGCCCTCGAGCAGTACTTC
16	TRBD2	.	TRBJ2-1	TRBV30	CAWSPPRGGRANEQFF	TGTGCCTGGAGTCCCCCCCGAGGCGGGAGGGCCAATGAGCAGTTCTTC
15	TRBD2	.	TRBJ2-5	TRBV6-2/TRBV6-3	CASSYGRGGPETQYF	TGTGCCAGCAGTTACGGGCGGGGGGGCCCAGAGACCCAGTACTTC
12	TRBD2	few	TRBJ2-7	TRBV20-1	CSAPSGSEEQYF	TGCAGTGCTCCTAGCGGGAGCGAAGAGCAGTACTTC
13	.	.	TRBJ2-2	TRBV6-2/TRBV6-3	CASRGRATGELFF	TGTGCCAGCAGGGGTAGGGCCACCGGGGAGCTGTTTTTT
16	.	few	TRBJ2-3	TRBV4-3	CASSQAYRAGTDTQYF	TGCGCCAGCAGCCAAGCTTACAGGGCCGGCACAGATACGCAGTATTTT